One and the same sample provided the 8 T cell receptor beta chains below, sequenced in a study of T cell responses to AZD1222 COVID-19 vaccine. TCRdb's table, derived via immunoSEQ multiplex PCR, lists solely in-frame clones and lacks some. The data contain roughly 100,000 clones, roughly nine tenths of them singletons. Specimen: peripheral blood, collected on day 0 of AZD1222 vaccination. The receptors shown here come from an adult in good health.

The gene calls are TRBV2 and TRBJ1-4; TRBD1 might be the D (5 bases). Trimming stripped 7 bases from V and 0 bases from J, with 12 bases between. Germline-derived CDR1 and CDR2 are SNHLY and FYNNEI. The CDR3 runs to 15 residues. The CDR3 reads CASILGGTTNEKLFF. The CDR3 bases are TGTGCCAGCATTCTCGGGGGGACAACTAATGAAAAACTGTTTTTT.

The chain employs TRBV19 and TRBJ1-1; D is uncertain. V lost 0 bases and J 5 bases, leaving 13 bases between the germline ends. CDR3 size: 15 residues. Germline V gives CDR1 LNHDA, CDR2 SQIVND (reference sequence). Here the CDR3 DNA reads TGTGCCAGTAGTATAGAATCTGGGGTATGGACTGAAGCTTTCTTT. This codes for CASSIESGVWTEAFF.

V usage is TRBV2 and J usage is TRBJ2-7, with D perhaps TRBD2 (5 bases). This CDR3 has 13 residues. CDR1 and CDR2 from the germline V gene are SNHLY and FYNNEI. The V end was cut by 5 bases, the J end by 2 bases, with 10 bases between. CDR3 protein: CASSYAGTYEQYF. The CDR3 DNA follows: TGTGCCAGCAGTTACGCCGGGACCTACGAGCAGTACTTC.

The chain is built from TRBV6-6 and TRBJ1-6; 9 bases line up with TRBD1. Germline loops: CDR1 MNHNY, CDR2 SVGAGI (reference sequence). The CDR3 has 16 amino acids. V was pared by 0 bases and J by 7 bases, with 4 bases of the junction left unmatched. The chain's CDR3 is CASSYSGQGYNSPLHF. The CDR3 DNA reads TGTGCCAGCAGTTACTCGGGACAGGGATACAATTCACCCCTCCACTTT.

The chain recombines TRBV30 with TRBJ1-2; D not resolved. Trimming pared 1 base from V and 4 bases from J, leaving 7 bases between. Germline assignment: CDR1 GTSNPN and CDR2 SVGIG (reference sequence). This CDR3 comprises 12 residues. CDR3 amino acids: CAWSGPFYGYTF. In DNA, the CDR3 is TGTGCCTGGAGTGGTCCCTTCTATGGCTACACCTTC.

The V and J genes are TRBV5-4 and TRBJ2-1, with 11 bases matching TRBD2. V was clipped by 5 bases and J by 0 bases; unmatched bases: 16. Germline V CDR1 and CDR2: SGHNT, YYREEE (reference sequence). The CDR3 runs to 20 residues. The CDR3 protein is CASRGSGTSGDVRSYNEQFF. In DNA form, the CDR3 reads TGTGCCAGCAGAGGATCCGGGACTAGCGGTGATGTACGCTCCTACAATGAGCAGTTCTTC. The full variable domain, its missing parts supplied by reference TRBV5-4 and TRBJ2-1, is ETGVTQSPTHLIKTRGQQVTLRCSSQSGHNTVSWYQQALGQGPQFIFQYYREEENGRGNFPPRFSGLQFPNYSSELNVNALELDDSALYLCASRGSGTSGDVRSYNEQFFGPGTRLTVL.

The chain combines TRBV5-1 with TRBJ1-3; TRBD1 might be the D (6 bases). The CDR3 consists of 17 residues. V lost 0 bases, J lost 0 bases, and 13 bases lay in between. Germline lookup yields CDR1 SGHRS and CDR2 YFSETQ. The CDR3 reads CASSLVAGASSGNTIYF. The CDR3 bases are TGCGCCAGCAGCTTGGTTGCAGGGGCGAGCTCTGGAAACACCATATATTTT.

The genes are TRBV19 and TRBJ2-7, with TRBD1 identical over 8 bases. The CDR3 consists of 15 residues. The V and J ends lost 4 bases and 4 bases, in that order; junction bases with no gene match: 9. CDR1 is LNHDA, CDR2 SQIVND, per germline (reference sequence). Here the CDR3 reads CASSTPGRGPYEQYF. The CDR3, as DNA: TGTGCCAGTAGTACTCCCGGCAGGGGGCCTTACGAGCAGTACTTC.